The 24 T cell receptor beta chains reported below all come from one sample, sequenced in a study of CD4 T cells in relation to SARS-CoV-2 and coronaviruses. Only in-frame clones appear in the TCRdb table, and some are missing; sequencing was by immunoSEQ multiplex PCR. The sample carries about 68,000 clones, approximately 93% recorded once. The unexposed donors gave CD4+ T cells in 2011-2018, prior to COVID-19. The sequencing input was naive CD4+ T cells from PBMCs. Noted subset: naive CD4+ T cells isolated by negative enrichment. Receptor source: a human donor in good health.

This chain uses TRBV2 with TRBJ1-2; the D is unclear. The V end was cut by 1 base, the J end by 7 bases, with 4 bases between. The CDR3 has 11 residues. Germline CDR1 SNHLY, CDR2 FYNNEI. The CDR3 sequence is CASSEVGGYTF. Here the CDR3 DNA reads TGTGCCAGCAGTGAAGTCGGTGGCTACACCTTC. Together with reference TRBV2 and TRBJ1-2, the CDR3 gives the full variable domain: EPEVTQTPSHQVTQMGQEVILRCVPISNHLYFYWYRQILGQKVEFLVSFYNNEISEKSEIFDDQFSVERPDGSNFTLKIRSTKLEDSAMYFCASSEVGGYTFGSGTRLTVV.

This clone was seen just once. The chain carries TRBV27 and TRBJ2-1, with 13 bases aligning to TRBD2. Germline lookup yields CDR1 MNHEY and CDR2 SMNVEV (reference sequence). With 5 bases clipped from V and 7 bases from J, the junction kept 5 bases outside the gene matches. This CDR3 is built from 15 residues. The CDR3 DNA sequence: TGTGCCAGCAGTCCCGGGACTAGCGGGGCAAATGAGCAGTTCTTC. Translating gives CASSPGTSGANEQFF.

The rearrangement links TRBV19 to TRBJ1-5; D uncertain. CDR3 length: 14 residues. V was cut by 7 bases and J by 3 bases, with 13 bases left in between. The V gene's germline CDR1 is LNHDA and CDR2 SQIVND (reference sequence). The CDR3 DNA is TGTGCCAGTAATACAGTGGTAACCAATCAGCCCCAGCATTTT. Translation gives CASNTVVTNQPQHF. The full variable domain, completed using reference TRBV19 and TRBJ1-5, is DGGITQSPKYLFRKEGQNVTLSCEQNLNHDAMYWYRQDPGQGLRLIYYSQIVNDFQKGDIAEGYSVSREKKESFPLTVTSAQKNPTAFYLCASNTVVTNQPQHFGDGTRLSIL.

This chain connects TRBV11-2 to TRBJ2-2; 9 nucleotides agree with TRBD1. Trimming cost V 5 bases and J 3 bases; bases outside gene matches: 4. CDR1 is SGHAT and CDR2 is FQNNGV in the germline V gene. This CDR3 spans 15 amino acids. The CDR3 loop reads CASSPTGGYTGELFF. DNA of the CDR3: TGTGCCAGCAGCCCGACAGGGGGTTACACCGGGGAGCTGTTTTTT.

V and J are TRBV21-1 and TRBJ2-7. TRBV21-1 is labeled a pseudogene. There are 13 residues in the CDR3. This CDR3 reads CASSKALVIEQYF. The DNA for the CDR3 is TGTGCCAGCAGCAAAGCGCTCGTAATCGAGCAGTACTTC.

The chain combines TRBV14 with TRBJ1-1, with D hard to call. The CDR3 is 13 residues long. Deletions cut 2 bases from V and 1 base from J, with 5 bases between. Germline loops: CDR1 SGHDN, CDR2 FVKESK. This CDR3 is CASSQLGNTEAFF. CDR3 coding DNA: TGTGCCAGCAGCCAACTGGGGAACACTGAAGCTTTCTTT.

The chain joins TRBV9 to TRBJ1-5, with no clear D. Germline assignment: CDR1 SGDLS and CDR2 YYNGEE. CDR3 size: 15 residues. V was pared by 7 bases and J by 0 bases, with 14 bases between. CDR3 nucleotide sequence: TGTGCCAGCGCCCCCAACCCGAATAGCAATCAGCCCCAGCATTTT. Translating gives CASAPNPNSNQPQHF. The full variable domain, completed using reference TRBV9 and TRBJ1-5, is DSGVTQTPKHLITATGQRVTLRCSPRSGDLSVYWYQQSLDQGLQFLIQYYNGEERAKGNILERFSAQQFPDLHSELNLSSLELGDSALYFCASAPNPNSNQPQHFGDGTRLSIL.

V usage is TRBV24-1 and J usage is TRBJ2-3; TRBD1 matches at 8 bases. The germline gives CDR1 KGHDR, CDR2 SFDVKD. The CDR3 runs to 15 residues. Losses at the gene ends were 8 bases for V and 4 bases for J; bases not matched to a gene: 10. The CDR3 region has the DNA TGTGCCACCATAAAGGGCAGGGGGCGGCCAGATACGCAGTATTTT. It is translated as CATIKGRGRPDTQYF.

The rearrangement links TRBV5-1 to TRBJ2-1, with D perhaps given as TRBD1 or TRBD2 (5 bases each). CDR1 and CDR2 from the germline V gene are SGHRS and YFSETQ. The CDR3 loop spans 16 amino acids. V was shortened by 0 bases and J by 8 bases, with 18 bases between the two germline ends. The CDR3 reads CASSLEPRQGRDEQFF. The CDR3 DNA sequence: TGCGCCAGCAGCTTGGAGCCGCGGCAGGGACGTGATGAGCAGTTCTTC.

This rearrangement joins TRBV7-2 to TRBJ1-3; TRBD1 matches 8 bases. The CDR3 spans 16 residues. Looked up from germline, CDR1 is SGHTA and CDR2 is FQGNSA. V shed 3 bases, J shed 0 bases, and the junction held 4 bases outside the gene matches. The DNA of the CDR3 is TGTGCCAGCAGCTTTCAAACAGGGGGCTCTGGAAACACCATATATTTT. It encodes CASSFQTGGSGNTIYF.

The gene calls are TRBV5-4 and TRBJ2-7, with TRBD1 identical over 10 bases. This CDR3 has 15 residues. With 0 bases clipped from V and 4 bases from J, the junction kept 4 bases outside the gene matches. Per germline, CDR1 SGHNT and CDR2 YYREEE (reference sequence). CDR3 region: CASSLGQGAQYEQYF. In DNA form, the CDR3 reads TGTGCCAGCAGCTTGGGACAGGGGGCGCAATACGAGCAGTACTTC.

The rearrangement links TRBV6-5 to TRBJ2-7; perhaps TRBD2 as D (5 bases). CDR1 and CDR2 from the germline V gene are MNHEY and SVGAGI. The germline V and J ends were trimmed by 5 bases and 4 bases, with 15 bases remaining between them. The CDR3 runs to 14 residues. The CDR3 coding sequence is TGTGCCAGCAGTCCCTTCCGGGGAAGGTACGAGCAGTACTTC. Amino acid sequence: CASSPFRGRYEQYF.

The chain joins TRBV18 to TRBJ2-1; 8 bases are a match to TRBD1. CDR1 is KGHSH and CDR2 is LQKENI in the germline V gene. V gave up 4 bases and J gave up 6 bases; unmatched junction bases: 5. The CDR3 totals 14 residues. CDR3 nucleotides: TGTGCCAGCTCACTGGACAGGGAGAGCAATGAGCAGTTCTTC. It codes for CASSLDRESNEQFF.

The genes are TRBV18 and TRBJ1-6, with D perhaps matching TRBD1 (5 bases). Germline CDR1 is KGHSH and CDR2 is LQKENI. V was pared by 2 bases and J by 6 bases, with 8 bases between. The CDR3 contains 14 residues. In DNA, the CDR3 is TGTGCCAGCTCACCAGGGGGTCCTAATTCACCCCTCCACTTT. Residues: CASSPGGPNSPLHF.

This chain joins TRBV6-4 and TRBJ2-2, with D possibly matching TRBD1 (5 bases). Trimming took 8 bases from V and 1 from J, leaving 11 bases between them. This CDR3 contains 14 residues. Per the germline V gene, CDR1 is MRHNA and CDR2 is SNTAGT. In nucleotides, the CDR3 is TGTGCCAGCCAGTCACAGGTGAACACCGGGGAGCTGTTTTTT. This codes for CASQSQVNTGELFF.

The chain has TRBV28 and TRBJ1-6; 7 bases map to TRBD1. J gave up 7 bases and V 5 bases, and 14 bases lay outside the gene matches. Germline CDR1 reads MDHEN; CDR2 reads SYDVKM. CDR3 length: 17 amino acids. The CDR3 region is CASSTLPPQGPNSPLHF. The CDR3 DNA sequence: TGTGCCAGCAGTACCTTGCCCCCACAGGGGCCCAATTCACCCCTCCACTTT.

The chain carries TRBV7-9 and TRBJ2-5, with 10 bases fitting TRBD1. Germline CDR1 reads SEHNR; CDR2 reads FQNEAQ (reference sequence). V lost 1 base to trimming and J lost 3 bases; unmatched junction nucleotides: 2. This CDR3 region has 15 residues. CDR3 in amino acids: CASSLVGTGEETQYF. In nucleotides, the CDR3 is TGTGCCAGCAGCTTAGTAGGGACAGGGGAAGAGACCCAGTACTTC.

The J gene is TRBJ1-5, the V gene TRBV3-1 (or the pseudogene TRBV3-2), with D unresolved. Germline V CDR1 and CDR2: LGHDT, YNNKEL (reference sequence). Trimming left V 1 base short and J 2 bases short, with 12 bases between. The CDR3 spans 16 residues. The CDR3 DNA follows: TGTGCCAGCAGCCAAGGCTACAGTGGCGGCAATCAGCCCCAGCATTTT. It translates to CASSQGYSGGNQPQHF.

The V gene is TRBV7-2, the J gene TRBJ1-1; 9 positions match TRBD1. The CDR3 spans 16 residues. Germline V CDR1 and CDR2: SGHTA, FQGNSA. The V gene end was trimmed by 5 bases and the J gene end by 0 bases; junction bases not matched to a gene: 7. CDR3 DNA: TGTGCCAGCAGCACCTGGGACAGGGTCATGAACACTGAAGCTTTCTTT. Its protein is CASSTWDRVMNTEAFF.

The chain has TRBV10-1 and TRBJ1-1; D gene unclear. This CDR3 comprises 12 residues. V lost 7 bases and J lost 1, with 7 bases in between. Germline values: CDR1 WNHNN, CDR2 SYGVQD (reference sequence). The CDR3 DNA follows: TGCGCCAGCATACACCAGAACACTGAAGCTTTCTTT. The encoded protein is CASIHQNTEAFF.

CDR3 amino acids: CASSVGVRQNEQFF. CDR3 in DNA: TGTGCCAGCAGCGTGGGGGTTCGCCAGAATGAGCAGTTCTTC. This chain connects TRBV9 to TRBJ2-1, with D possibly called TRBD1 or TRBD2 (5 bases each). V lost 2 bases and J lost 7, with 13 bases in between. Germline CDR1 and CDR2: SGDLS and YYNGEE. The CDR3 totals 14 residues.

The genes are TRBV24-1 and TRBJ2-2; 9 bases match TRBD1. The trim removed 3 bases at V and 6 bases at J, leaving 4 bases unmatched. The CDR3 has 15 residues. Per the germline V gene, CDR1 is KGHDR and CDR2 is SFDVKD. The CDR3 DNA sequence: TGTGCCACCAGTGATCCCGGGACAGGGTCCGGGGAGCTGTTTTTT. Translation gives CATSDPGTGSGELFF.

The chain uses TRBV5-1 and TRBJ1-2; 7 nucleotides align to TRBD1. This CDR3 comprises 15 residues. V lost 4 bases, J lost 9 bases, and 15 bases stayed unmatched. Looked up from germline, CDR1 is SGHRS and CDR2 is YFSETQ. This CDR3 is CASSPMTGRERSYTF. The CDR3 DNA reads TGCGCCAGCAGCCCGATGACAGGGCGGGAAAGAAGCTACACCTTC.

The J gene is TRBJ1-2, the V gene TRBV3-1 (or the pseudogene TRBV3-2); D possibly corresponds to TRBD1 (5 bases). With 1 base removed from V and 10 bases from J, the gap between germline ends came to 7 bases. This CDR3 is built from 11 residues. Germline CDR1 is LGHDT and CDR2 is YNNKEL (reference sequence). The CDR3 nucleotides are TGTGCCAGCAGCCAAGGGGACTTCTACACCTTC. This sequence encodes CASSQGDFYTF.